This T cell receptor (beta chain) was found in a study of cytomegalovirus exposure and HLA in healthy donors. This clone was counted a single time. The antigen is not known. Study conclusions and caveats: The classifier reportedly diagnosed cytomegalovirus status with high sensitivity and specificity. Available immune exposure information was restricted to CMV serostatus only.

Germline CDR1 and CDR2: SGHVS and FQNEAQ. V was pared by 4 bases and J by 5 bases, with 11 bases between. The CDR3 extends over 13 amino acids. 60 Vbeta and 13 Jbeta primers were used in PCR. The data were produced by immunoSEQ multiplex PCR, yet TCRdb's version contains in-frame clones alone and is incomplete. The table records around 150,000 clones, roughly 80% of them present only once. This receptor was taken from a female donor in good health and CMV-seronegative. The specimen sequenced was PBMCs. This chain connects TRBV7-8 to TRBJ2-5, with D hard to call. The DNA of the CDR3 is TGTGCCAGCAGCTATGGGCCCAGGGAGACCCAGTACTTC. Protein product: CASSYGPRETQYF.